This entry features one T cell receptor beta chain sequence. Its antigen target is currently unknown. It has no much larger one-base neighbor in the sample; base qualities were not kept. V is clipped by 0 bases and J by 5 bases, and the sequence between their germline boundaries is 12 bases long. Spanning cysteine to phenylalanine, the CDR3 consists of 15 amino acids. Only the CDR3 part of the read is kept: 45 bases, read in frame from the first base. CDR1 and CDR2 were assigned from the germline V gene as SGHRS and YFSETQ. The sample belongs to a study of cytomegalovirus exposure and HLA in healthy donors (dated by TCRdb to about 2017). Regarding the complete study: An earlier analysis of some 600 of the donors reported about 300 Gb of sequence data and some 110 million unique TCR beta sequences obtained from about 179 million T cells. An early release that covered some 640 HLA-typed donors contained 250 to 350 gigabases of sequencing data and 65 million to 100 million unique TCR sequences. Of the roughly 400 genotyped donors, more than 75% were placed in the genetic ancestry cluster associated with self-reported Caucasian donors. The aim of the study was to test whether cataloging public T cell receptors could identify signatures of past pathogen exposure. The T cell repertoires of some 670 subjects were profiled by immunosequencing and related to cytomegalovirus serostatus. In addition to the first cohort of around 670 subjects, a separate validation cohort of over 90 different subjects was used. To predict cytomegalovirus infection status, the study combined high-throughput TCR immunosequencing, statistical association of individual TCRs with disease status, and machine learning. To study patterns of TCR occurrence, a later analysis re-analyzed previously published TCR beta repertoires from around 670 donors and added high-resolution HLA genotyping. Rather than drawing on any new phenotypic data, the later analysis identified candidate immune exposures from TCR beta sequences and the way those sequences occurred across donors. An earlier analysis of 587 of the donors used high-throughput TCR beta sequencing to judge whether each TCR beta V gene segment behaved as functional or pseudogenic. Alongside the repertoire data, information on donor age, sex, ethnicity and CMV serostatus was compiled. Genome-wide SNP genotypes for about 65% of the 666 donors were used in a later genetic analysis, which treated that subset as a discovery cohort. All discovery cohort repertoires had been generated using a single sequencing platform. HLA typing covered class I and class II loci at four-digit resolution. The number of donors typed differed by locus, with about 629-640 for A, B, C, DRB1 and DQB1, about 500 for DQA1, over 600 for DPA1, and around 450 for DPB1. Because of strong linkage in the cohort, roughly five DR-DQ haplotypes were treated as single units for association and clustering. Among around 400 genotyped donors of the cohort, an average of approximately 240,000 unique TCR beta nucleotide sequences were sequenced per donor, 15% to 20% of them non-productive.

The study at large found these results: A group of highly shared sequence variants was considered likely to be a technical artifact of the sequencing pipeline. The authors suggested that the approach could potentially be extended to other disease states and immunological phenotypes. An earlier analysis of approximately 530 of the donors showed that most TCR beta V segments appeared in productive rearrangements either about 87% or about 30% of the time, which broadly matched IMGT annotations. A further reported finding was that TCR beta sequences accurately predicted the HLA-A and HLA-B alleles for most subjects in the first cohort. While some public TCRs were present in many individuals, most TCR sequences turned up only very rarely across donors. Because HLA typing was unavailable for some donors at each locus, only the typed subset was used in association tests. A later analysis found that most CMV-associated TCR beta chains appeared HLA-restricted, with HLA associations seemingly driven largely by CMV exposure. The cohort was sequenced for TCR beta chains only, and without alpha or paired-chain data the features that could be detected were limited. In a later analysis, TCR association rates were found to vary across HLA loci, with the most associated TCRs seen for DRB1 alleles and the fewest for HLA-C alleles. A later analysis found that HLA-associated TCR beta chains were more clonally expanded and had lower generation probabilities than equally common non-associated chains. The 87-base-pair reads could not distinguish some IMGT-functional V segments, including TRBV6-2 and TRBV6-3, so those segments were excluded. The presence/absence analyses assumed that sequencing depth was roughly uniform across donors, and that assumption may not be true. In vitro tests confirmed that a few of the cytomegalovirus-associated TCR beta chains recognize cytomegalovirus antigens. When HLA alleles, especially DR and DQ, strongly co-occurred, TCR associations were difficult to assign to individual alleles. In the study, some 160 TCR beta chains were listed as associated with cytomegalovirus. An association between a missense DCLRE1C variant and V-gene and J-gene trimming of TCR beta chains was found in a later genetic analysis and replicated in an independent cohort. The earlier analysis of approximately 590 of the donors excluded approximately 17 rarely observed V segments, including chromosome 9 orphons, because counts were too low. According to a later genetic analysis, donors in an Asian-associated ancestry cluster had fewer N-insertions in productive TCRs than the approximately 630-donor mean. Cytomegalovirus status was reported to be diagnosed by the classifier with high specificity and sensitivity in both the original and validation cohorts. In a later analysis, several top co-occurrence clusters were reported to appear linked to parvovirus B19, influenza, CMV and Epstein-Barr virus. Linkage disequilibrium might explain the correlated functional status among segregating V segments, but an unknown experimental factor could not be excluded. Specific HLA alleles were associated with 18,000 or so TCR beta sequences at a false discovery rate of 0.05 in a later analysis. Immune exposure information for the cohort was limited to CMV serostatus.

The library was generated by the immunoSEQ multiplex PCR assay. For the multiplex PCR, a mixture combining 60 forward primers for TCR Vbeta segments and 13 reverse primers for TCR Jbeta segments was used. A multiplex PCR assay on genomic DNA amplified the CDR3 region of rearranged TCR beta genes. Amplified TCR beta libraries were sequenced as 87-base-pair reads on the Illumina HiSeq System. The original pipeline was this. A later analysis tallied 80 million to 95 million unique TCR beta chains across the 700 or so repertoires, and approximately 11 million of those chains were shared by two or more donors. Raw reads were error-corrected and collapsed into unique sequences by a nearest-neighbor algorithm in which closely related sequences were merged to remove PCR and sequencing errors. CDR3 sequences were aligned to IMGT reference sequences to assign V, D and J gene segments. For a sequence to be retained, a match of at least six nucleotides to both a V gene segment and a J gene segment was required. A rearrangement was called productive if the CDR3 had no stop codons and remained in frame with V and J, and every other rearrangement was called non-productive. CDR3 was defined by IMGT convention, running from the second conserved V-encoded cysteine to the conserved J-encoded phenylalanine. The earlier analysis of 500 to 650 of the donors excluded any sequence lacking an unambiguous match to a single V gene segment. In an earlier analysis of roughly 600 of the donors, a V segment was called functional when productive rearrangements were above 56.7%, and segregating when the standard deviation between donors exceeded 5%. A statistical classification framework was built for diagnosing cytomegalovirus status from the catalog of TCR beta chain sequences. In a later analysis, V and J genes were assigned by comparing TCR nucleotide sequences against IMGT/GENE-DB human TR gene sequences. In a later analysis, CDR3 sequences and most-parsimonious VDJ recombination scenarios were assigned using the TCRdist pipeline. In a later analysis, every TCR beta chain was defined by the combination of its CDR3 amino acid sequence and its V-gene family, and reads without a unique V-gene family were dropped. A later analysis removed 592 highly shared, low-generation-probability nucleotide sequences to deal with suspected cross-contamination and a sequencing artifact. For each public chain, a later analysis derived a clonal expansion index from normalized ranks of inferred template counts within each repertoire. In a later analysis, generation probabilities were computed with a VDJ recombination model fitted to out-of-frame rearrangements, and the resulting probabilities were checked against IGoR. In a later analysis, TCR-TCR, TCR-HLA and TCR-CMV co-occurrence was scored with hypergeometric tests, and a repertoire-size bias correction was applied to TCR pairs. False discovery rates were estimated in a later analysis by permuting HLA or CMV assignments 20 times. A later analysis grouped co-occurring TCRs with DBSCAN, adding TCRdist sequence similarity when clustering within HLA-allele-positive subsets. Co-occurrence clustering excluded repertoires with fewer than 30,000 or more than 120,000 public chains, plus five with anomalous nucleotide sharing. TCRdb carries this immuneACCESS record with in-frame sequences only. Its versions omit some clonotypes, under half of them owing to an unresolved V gene in the studies checked, with the rest unexplained. That table supplies the V and J calls and clone size; D and trimming were determined from the DNA. Within this sample are 150,000 to 200,000 clones, with roughly 83% of them counted one time only. Of the sample, roughly 1.6% is held by the ten largest clones.

In total, roughly 710 healthy bone marrow donors made up the cohort. At the time of sampling, every cohort member was nominally healthy, though immune exposures that went unrecorded were likely present. The donor tested CMV seronegative, placing the donor among the roughly 340 seronegative members of the cohort. A peripheral blood sample was provided by each donor, and peripheral blood mononuclear cells were used for TCR beta sequencing. Genomic DNA was extracted from the blood cell samples with the Qiagen DNeasy Blood Extraction Kit. The clonotype was recovered from a woman aged 45-65 years in good health and CMV-seronegative. The chain uses TRBV5-1 and TRBJ2-1; the D gene is unclear. Sample: PBMCs. This receptor carries the CDR3 CASSLVLVGHNEQFF. The DNA sequence is given as TGCGCCAGCAGCTTGGTTCTCGTCGGTCACAATGAGCAGTTCTTC.